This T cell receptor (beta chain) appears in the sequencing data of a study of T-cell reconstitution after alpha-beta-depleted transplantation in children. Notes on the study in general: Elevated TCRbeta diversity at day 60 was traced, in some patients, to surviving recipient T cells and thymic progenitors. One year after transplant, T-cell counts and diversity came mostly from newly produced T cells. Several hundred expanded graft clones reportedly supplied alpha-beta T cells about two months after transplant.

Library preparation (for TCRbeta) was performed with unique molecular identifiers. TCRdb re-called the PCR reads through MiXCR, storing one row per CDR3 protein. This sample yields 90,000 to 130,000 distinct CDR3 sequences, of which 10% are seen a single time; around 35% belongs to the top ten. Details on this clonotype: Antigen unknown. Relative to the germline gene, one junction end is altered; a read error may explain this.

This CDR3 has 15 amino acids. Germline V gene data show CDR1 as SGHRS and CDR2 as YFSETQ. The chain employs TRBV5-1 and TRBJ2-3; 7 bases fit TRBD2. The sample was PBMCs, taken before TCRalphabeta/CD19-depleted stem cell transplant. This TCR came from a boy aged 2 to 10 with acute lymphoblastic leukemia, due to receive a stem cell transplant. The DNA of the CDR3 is TGCGCCAGCACCTTGCGTGCGGGGGGCACAGATACGCAGTATTTT. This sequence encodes CASTLRAGGTDTQYF.